The clone carrying this T cell receptor (beta chain) was seen more than once but under ten times. The sample is drawn from a study of T cells in Graves' hyperthyroidism and ophthalmopathy. The CDR3 spans 15 residues. The germline V gene has CDR1 LNHDA and CDR2 SQIVND (reference sequence). Deletions cut 3 bases from V and 1 base from J, with 10 bases between. The CDR3 regions of TCR beta were amplified from RNA transcripts. The HTBI primer set was used in a first-round RT-PCR of the TCR CDR3. Each CDR3 protein is one row after TCRdb ran MiXCR on the multiplex PCR reads. The sample consists of 350,000 to 450,000 distinct CDR3 sequences, more than 13% of them appearing once.

The clonotype was recovered from a man in his fifties or sixties with Graves' ophthalmopathy. The chain uses TRBV19 and TRBJ1-5; D is uncertain. The sequenced material came from blood. This CDR3 is CASSIWLSSNQPQHF. CDR3 in DNA: TGTGCCAGTAGTATCTGGCTTTCCAGCAATCAGCCCCAGCATTTT.